This T cell receptor (beta chain) is from a study of cytomegalovirus exposure and HLA in healthy donors. Overall study results and limits: Most of the TCR beta V segments (in an earlier analysis) were productive either about 87% or about 30% of the time.

The PCR used 60 Vbeta and 13 Jbeta primers. Sequencing used immunoSEQ multiplex PCR; TCRdb keeps in-frame clones, though not all of them. The sample lists 100,000 to 150,000 clones; 83% were seen once. As regards this clone: The antigen remains unidentified.

Germline CDR1 and CDR2: SGDLS and YYNGEE. V lost 3 bases and J 5 bases, leaving 21 bases between the germline ends. CDR3 length equals 17 residues. The chain combines TRBV9 with TRBJ2-1; D possibly corresponds to TRBD2 (6 bases). The TCR was taken from a young man in good health and CMV-seropositive. The sequenced material came from PBMCs. CDR3 sequence: CASSDNSGTPIHNEQFF. The CDR3 DNA follows: TGTGCCAGCAGCGATAACTCTGGGACTCCTATCCACAATGAGCAGTTCTTC.